This T cell receptor (beta chain) was identified in a study of CD8 T cells in ankylosing spondylitis. Findings and limits, study-wide: CD8+ disease-linked clones were present at relatively low frequencies in blood.

Each CDR3 protein is one row after TCRdb ran MiXCR on the 5' RACE reads. The sample yields roughly 260,000 distinct CDR3 sequences, 20% seen once. This clonotype occurred a few times. The target antigen is unknown. The CDR3 consists of 14 residues. CDR1 is SGHRS, CDR2 YFSETQ, per germline. V shed 4 bases and J 5 bases; nucleotides not matched to a gene: 5. The chain links TRBV5-1 to TRBJ1-1; the match to TRBD1 covers 10 bases. The material sequenced was blood, either unsorted or a sorted T cell fraction (not recorded which). The sequence was obtained from a male donor with ankylosing spondylitis or in good health (not recorded which). Here the CDR3 reads CASSQTGGRTEAFF. The CDR3 DNA follows: TGCGCCAGCAGCCAGACAGGGGGCCGAACTGAAGCTTTCTTT.